What follows is one TCR beta chain and its context. The data originate from a study of blood T cell repertoires in COVID-19. Methods used by the authors: Reference gene primer amplification gave estimated nucleated cell counts. Assay used: immunoSEQ multiplex PCR; TCRdb lists only in-frame clones, some missing. The V and J calls and clone size are taken from that table; D and trimming were inferred from the DNA. The sample gives approximately 100,000 clones, 84% of which show up once; roughly 13% is in the top ten. This CDR3 spans 16 amino acids. The germline V gene has CDR1 KGHSH and CDR2 LQKENI. The junction had 7 bases not matched to a gene; V was cut back by 2 bases and J by 2 bases.

This TCR was recovered from a human donor in a cohort sampled during active or convalescent COVID-19. V usage is TRBV18 and J usage is TRBJ2-5, with 8 bases lining up with TRBD1. Sequencing was carried out using peripheral blood. For the CDR3, the DNA is TGTGCCAGCTCACCAGGATTAAGACAGGGGCAAGAGACCCAGTACTTC. This gives the protein CASSPGLRQGQETQYF.